This T cell receptor (beta chain) was sequenced in a study of blood T cell repertoires in COVID-19. This clone came up once. Only in-frame clones appear in the TCRdb table, and some are missing; sequencing was by immunoSEQ multiplex PCR. Of approximately 300,000 clones in the sample, around nine tenths are singletons; the top ten hold 1%. This CDR3 region has 15 residues. Trimming left V 0 bases short and J 1 base short, with 12 bases between. The germline CDR1 and CDR2 sequences are GTSNPN and SVGIG (reference sequence). V and J are TRBV30 and TRBJ1-2; maybe TRBD1 (6 bases). This receptor was identified in a man aged 50 or older with active or convalescent COVID-19. The sequencing input was peripheral blood. The DNA for the CDR3 is TGTGCCTGGAGTGTACGAAGGGGGATTAACTATGGCTACACCTTC. Protein product: CAWSVRRGINYGYTF.